Judged by abundance, the clone carrying this T cell receptor beta chain is large. Its antigen remains unknown. Noted time point: sample taken at primary tumor resection. The sequenced material consisted of unsorted whole RNA from tumor, nontumor lung or frozen PBMC. This sample was taken from a study of spatial heterogeneity in lung cancer. The study's findings and limits: Counts of expanded intratumoral alpha and beta TCRs tracked tumor mutation counts.

Every TCR cDNA molecule carried a tag that served as a unique molecular identifier. From the 5' RACE reads, TCRdb called clonotypes with MiXCR, one entry per CDR3 protein. Of about 760 distinct CDR3 sequences in the sample, about 15% are singletons; the top ten hold around 50%. The source is a male donor with early-stage non-small cell lung cancer. The input for sequencing was lung tumor tissue, taken at surgery.

The CDR3 coding sequence is TGCAGTGCTAGAGACTTTCGGCAGAGCTCCTACGAGCAGTACTTC. Translation gives CSARDFRQSSYEQYF. The rearrangement links TRBV20-1 to TRBJ2-7, with unresolved D. The CDR3 is 15 residues long. Germline assignment: CDR1 DFQATT and CDR2 SNEGSKA (reference sequence). V lost 0 bases and J lost 0, with 12 bases in between.